A selection of T cell receptor beta chains follows, all from one sample in a study of T cell changes during pregnancy in multiple sclerosis. This table comes from immunoSEQ multiplex PCR, and its TCRdb copy is limited to in-frame clones, with some not included. The sample contains about 28,000 clones, about 88% of which appear only once. The material was CD4+ T cells from peripheral blood mononuclear cells, obtained in the second trimester of pregnancy. All receptors derive from a female donor with multiple sclerosis, enrolled in a pregnancy study. Both conserved end residues are part of each CDR3. Fields, in order: D gene, V gene, clone size, CDR3 length, J gene, CDR3 protein, CDR3 DNA. A D gene is named only where the DNA matches it firmly. Expanded clones are given a class, and other clones once, few, many or no size at all.

TRBD2	TRBV7-2	NA	18	TRBJ2-3	CASSLGAGGAGGTDTQYF	TGTGCCAGCAGCTTAGGGGCTGGGGGAGCGGGGGGCACAGATACGCAGTATTTT
NA	TRBV7-8	NA	14	TRBJ2-7	CASSAMRLSYEQYF	TGTGCCAGCAGCGCTATGAGGCTTTCCTACGAGCAGTACTTC
NA	TRBV6-6	NA	14	TRBJ1-1	CASSYSTAGTEAFF	TGTGCCAGCAGTTACTCGACGGCGGGCACTGAAGCTTTCTTT
TRBD1	TRBV4-1	NA	18	TRBJ1-3	CASSFTPVGQGPGNTIYF	TGCGCCAGCAGCTTTACTCCGGTCGGACAGGGCCCTGGAAACACCATATATTTT
TRBD2	TRBV28	NA	12	TRBJ2-5	CASSWGGETQYF	TGTGCCAGCAGTTGGGGGGGGGAGACCCAGTACTTC
NA	TRBV10-1	NA	14	TRBJ2-7	CASIVRPPGYEQYF	TGCGCCAGCATCGTCCGACCGCCGGGCTACGAGCAGTACTTC
TRBD1	TRBV5-1	NA	15	TRBJ2-3	CASRDRGPPADTQYF	TGCGCCAGCAGGGACAGGGGGCCTCCCGCGGATACGCAGTATTTT
NA	TRBV10-3	once	15	TRBJ2-3	CAIKRGGQRTDTQYF	TGTGCCATAAAGAGGGGGGGCCAGCGCACAGATACGCAGTATTTT
NA	TRBV21-1	NA	17	TRBJ2-4	CASSKEKERGAKNIQYF	TGTGCCAGCAGCAAAGAAAAGGAACGGGGGGCCAAAAACATTCAGTACTTC
TRBD1	TRBV7-2	few	15	TRBJ2-7	CASSWAGTGTYEQYF	TGTGCCAGCAGCTGGGCCGGGACAGGGACCTACGAGCAGTACTTC
TRBD1	TRBV6-5	NA	14	TRBJ1-4	CASTDRGTNEKLFF	TGTGCCAGCACCGACAGGGGAACTAATGAAAAACTGTTTTTT
NA	TRBV5-4	once	14	TRBJ1-1	CASSLLTRNTEAFF	TGTGCCAGCAGCTTGCTGACAAGAAACACTGAAGCTTTCTTT
TRBD2	TRBV7-3	NA	16	TRBJ2-5	CASSSSGGRSGWTQYF	TGTGCCAGCAGCTCTAGCGGGGGGCGATCGGGGTGGACCCAGTACTTC
NA	TRBV6-6	NA	15	TRBJ1-2	CASRPDWGPGYGYTF	TGTGCCAGCAGACCCGACTGGGGGCCCGGATATGGCTACACCTTC
TRBD2	TRBV7-2	NA	17	TRBJ2-7	CASSLGTSGALSYEQYF	TGTGCCAGCAGCTTGGGGACTAGCGGGGCCCTCTCCTACGAGCAGTACTTC
TRBD1	TRBV11-2	NA	15	TRBJ2-5	CASSPGQPLLETQYF	TGTGCCAGCAGCCCGGGACAGCCGCTGTTAGAGACCCAGTACTTC
TRBD1	TRBV5-1	NA	14	TRBJ2-5	CASSTETGGVTQYF	TGCGCCAGCAGCACGGAGACAGGGGGCGTGACCCAGTACTTC
TRBD2	TRBV11-2	once	15	TRBJ2-1	CASSQGSGGRNEQFF	TGTGCCAGCAGCCAAGGCAGCGGGGGGCGTAATGAGCAGTTCTTC
TRBD1	TRBV7-9	NA	16	TRBJ1-2	CASSPRTGGSGYGYTF	TGTGCCAGCAGCCCACGGACAGGGGGCTCCGGCTATGGCTACACCTTC
NA	TRBV2	NA	18	TRBJ1-4	CASGGQNTDANWDEKLFF	TGTGCCAGCGGAGGGCAAAACACCGACGCCAATTGGGATGAAAAACTGTTTTTT
TRBD1	TRBV28	once	15	TRBJ1-2	CASSYPRTGTYGYTF	TGTGCCAGCAGTTACCCCCGGACAGGGACCTATGGCTACACCTTC
TRBD2	TRBV5-6	NA	16	TRBJ2-3	CASSLIGLAGGDTQYF	TGTGCCAGCAGCTTGATTGGGCTAGCGGGGGGAGATACGCAGTATTTT
NA	TRBV7-3	few	13	TRBJ1-1	CASSLRGGAEAFF	TGTGCCAGCAGCTTACGAGGGGGAGCTGAAGCTTTCTTT
TRBD2	TRBV18	NA	14	TRBJ2-1	CASSPSGGNNEQFF	TGTGCCAGCTCACCTAGCGGGGGGAACAATGAGCAGTTCTTC
TRBD2	TRBV29-1	NA	14	TRBJ2-3	CSVDSGGGADTQYF	TGCAGCGTTGATAGCGGGGGCGGGGCAGATACGCAGTATTTT
NA	TRBV15	NA	14	TRBJ2-1	CATSRDWQIDEQFF	TGTGCCACCAGCAGAGATTGGCAGATCGATGAGCAGTTCTTC
TRBD1	TRBV29-1	NA	14	TRBJ2-1	CSVEADRPYNEQFF	TGCAGCGTTGAGGCGGACAGGCCATACAATGAGCAGTTCTTC
TRBD1	TRBV18	NA	15	TRBJ2-5	CASSPRDRDQETQYF	TGTGCCAGCTCACCAAGGGACAGGGACCAAGAGACCCAGTACTTC
NA	TRBV20-1	NA	11	TRBJ2-7	CSARGTTEQYF	TGCAGTGCTAGAGGGACTACCGAGCAGTACTTC